The clone carrying this TCR beta chain was observed a few times. The sample comes from a study of shared clonotypes between healthy human individuals. The germline V and J ends were trimmed by 1 base and 7 bases, with 13 bases remaining between them. The CDR3 has 14 amino acids. The germline gives CDR1 LNHDA, CDR2 SQIVND (reference sequence). The method was immunoSEQ multiplex PCR; TCRdb's version includes in-frame clones alone and lacks a portion of them. The table records about 1.1 million clones, around three quarters of them present only once. Sequencing was done on a sample of memory CD4+ T cells from PBMCs. The subset here: CD45RA-negative fraction. This clonotype was sampled from a young man in good health. Some clones in this sample may be carry-over from other donors' samples. The rearrangement uses TRBV19 and TRBJ1-1, with D unresolved. The CDR3 region has the DNA TGTGCCAGTAGTATAGGGACTCGCCATCATGAAGCTTTCTTT. It is translated as CASSIGTRHHEAFF.